The following is a T cell receptor beta chain sequence with its context. The antigen is undetermined. The sample originates from a study of CD8+ T cells in alopecia areata. The wider study: Each of the treated patients was given oral tofacitinib, 5 to 10 mg twice daily, for moderate-to-severe alopecia areata.

Treatment defined: oral pan-JAK inhibitor, 5-10 mg twice daily. The germline V gene encodes CDR1 KGHSH and CDR2 LQKENI. The length of the CDR3 is 14 residues. J gave up 7 bases and V 6 bases, and 8 bases lay outside the gene matches. Study results and limitations: Researchers report lesional scalp, most notably alopecia totalis/universalis, outstripped normal scalp in clonality. Possibly as an HLA-related effect, TCR sharing across patients appeared less clear than in mice.

cDNA reverse transcribed from extracted RNA served as the sequencing template. This table comes from immunoSEQ multiplex PCR, and its TCRdb copy is limited to in-frame clones, with some not included. The table shows under 200,000 clones, with 50% to 70% occurring only once. The receptor comes from a human donor with alopecia areata. This sequence joins TRBV18 and TRBJ1-5; 8 bases align to TRBD1. The sequencing used CD4+ T cells sorted from blood, collected at week 4, from a patient treated with tofacitinib. CDR3 region: CASSPDRVGQPQHF. The CDR3 nucleotides are TGTGCCAGCTCCCCGGACAGGGTGGGGCAGCCCCAGCATTTT.